This T cell receptor (beta chain) was sequenced for a study of cytomegalovirus exposure and HLA in healthy donors. Study-wide findings and caveats: Some public TCRs appeared in many individuals, while most sequences were rare. Trimming of TCR beta V- and J-genes showed a link, identified in a later analysis, to a missense DCLRE1C variant.

PCR involved 60 Vbeta and 13 Jbeta primers. Profiling relied on immunoSEQ multiplex PCR, and the TCRdb table lists in-frame clones only, not all of them. Here the sample spans about 130,000 clones, 80% being singletons. There are 14 residues in the CDR3. Germline V lookup: CDR1 SGHTA, CDR2 FQGNSA. Trimming pared 1 base from V and 0 bases from J, leaving 7 bases between. As to this clone: Its antigen is not known.

This receptor was taken from a middle-aged man in good health and CMV-seronegative. The rearrangement links TRBV7-2 to TRBJ2-7, with D perhaps matching TRBD2 (5 bases). Sequenced sample: PBMCs. CDR3 nucleotides: TGTGCCAGCAGCTTAGGAGGGTTCTCCTACGAGCAGTACTTC. It translates to CASSLGGFSYEQYF.